Below are 7 T cell receptor beta chains sequenced from a single sample in a study of T cells in localized non-small cell lung cancer. The repertoire was sequenced with immunoSEQ multiplex PCR; TCRdb's copy has only in-frame clones and lacks some. This table holds around 30,000 clones, around 80% found once. The material was peripheral blood, obtained before any cancer treatment. These receptors originate from a male donor aged 60 or over with stage III squamous cell lung carcinoma.

V and J are TRBV7-3 and TRBJ2-2; 7 positions agree with TRBD2. Per germline, CDR1 SGHTA and CDR2 FQGTGA. Trimming at V came to 1 base and at J to 3 bases, leaving 5 bases not matched to a gene. This CDR3 is 16 amino acids long. The CDR3 sequence is CASSLNVGGDTGELFF. For the CDR3, the DNA is TGTGCCAGCAGCTTAAATGTGGGGGGGGACACCGGGGAGCTGTTTTTT.

The CDR3 DNA is TGCAGCGTTGAATCAGGGTTCTGGGATGGCTACACCTTC. It translates to CSVESGFWDGYTF. V and J are TRBV29-1 and TRBJ1-2; the D gene is possibly TRBD1 (5 bases). This CDR3 has 13 amino acids. The germline V and J ends were trimmed by 2 bases and 6 bases, with 13 bases remaining between them. CDR1 and CDR2 from the germline V gene are SQVTM and ANQGSEA. The whole variable domain, remainder taken from reference TRBV29-1 and TRBJ1-2, is SAVISQKPSRDICQRGTSLTIQCQVDSQVTMMFWYRQQPGQSLTLIATANQGSEATYESGFVIDKFPISRPNLTFSTLTVSNMSPEDSSIYLCSVESGFWDGYTFGSGTRLTVV.

The rearrangement joins TRBV5-4 to TRBJ2-4; TRBD1 or TRBD2 may be the D gene (5 bases each). V lost 2 bases, J lost 7 bases, and 10 bases lay in between. Germline CDR1 reads SGHNT; CDR2 reads YYREEE (reference sequence). The CDR3 is made up of 13 amino acids. The CDR3 loop reads CASSFQGENIQYF. The CDR3, as DNA: TGTGCCAGCAGCTTCCAGGGAGAGAACATTCAGTACTTC.

Here the CDR3 reads CAWSSPGLATDTQYF. The CDR3 DNA reads TGTGCCTGGAGTAGCCCGGGACTAGCAACAGATACGCAGTATTTT. The chain carries TRBV30 and TRBJ2-3; 9 bases are a match to TRBD2. The trim removed 2 bases at V and 3 bases at J, leaving 6 bases unmatched. Germline V lookup: CDR1 GTSNPN, CDR2 SVGIG (reference sequence). The CDR3 has 15 amino acids.

CDR3 sequence reads: CAWSQTRTSGRAYNEQFF. The DNA for the CDR3 is TGTGCCTGGAGTCAGACTCGGACTAGCGGGAGGGCCTACAATGAGCAGTTCTTC. V is TRBV30 and J is TRBJ2-1; 15 bases are a match to TRBD2. Per the germline V gene, CDR1 is GTSNPN and CDR2 is SVGIG (reference sequence). CDR3 length: 18 residues. V shed 2 bases and J 2 bases; nucleotides not matched to a gene: 7.

V is TRBV25-1 and J is TRBJ1-5, with TRBD1 as a possible D gene (5 bases). Trimming removed 4 bases from V and 3 bases from J, with 13 bases in between. The CDR3 has 15 residues. Germline V gene lookup returns CDR1 MGHDK and CDR2 SYGVNS. The CDR3 DNA reads TGTGCCAGCAGTGGGGGCGGGTTTCTCAATCAGCCCCAGCATTTT. Protein: CASSGGGFLNQPQHF.

In its sample, this clone was seen a few times. CDR3 loop: CALPSPGGIQYF. The CDR3, as DNA: TGTGCCCTTCCCTCCCCAGGGGGCATTCAGTACTTC. V and J are TRBV6-6 and TRBJ2-4, with 7 bases fitting TRBD1. The length of the CDR3 is 12 residues. Unmatched junction bases numbered 10, after V lost 11 bases and J lost 9 bases. CDR1 and CDR2 from the germline V gene are MNHNY and SVGAGI (reference sequence).